A single sample is the source of the 18 T cell receptor beta chains below, sequenced in a study of shared clonotypes between healthy human individuals. The assay was immunoSEQ multiplex PCR, and TCRdb's table has in-frame clones only and misses some. The repertoire holds about 510,000 clones, with about four fifths as singletons. Sequencing was performed on PBMCs. All receptors derive from a woman between 40 and 55 years old in good health. Some clones in this sample may be carry-over from other donors' samples.

This chain links TRBV2 with TRBJ2-2; D is possibly TRBD1 (7 bases). Trimming removed 4 bases at V and 4 bases at J, with 10 bases between. The CDR3 loop spans 14 amino acids. In germline, CDR1 is SNHLY, CDR2 FYNNEI. The DNA of the CDR3 is TGTGCCAGCAGTGGACAGGGAGGCACCGGGGAGCTGTTTTTT. Its protein is CASSGQGGTGELFF.

This chain connects TRBV6-6 to TRBJ1-5; 9 bases match TRBD1. Trimming cost V 2 bases and J 2 bases; bases outside gene matches: 4. The CDR3 sequence is 16 residues long. Germline-derived CDR1 and CDR2 are MNHNY and SVGAGI (reference sequence). The CDR3 nucleotides read TGTGCCAGCAGTTACCCGGGACAGGGCCGCAATCAGCCCCAGCATTTT. Amino acids: CASSYPGQGRNQPQHF.

The chain has TRBV7-9 and TRBJ2-1; D remains unclear. CDR3 size: 11 residues. Germline V gives CDR1 SEHNR, CDR2 FQNEAQ (reference sequence). The ends were cut back, 3 bases at V and 9 bases at J, with 6 bases in the middle. Here the CDR3 DNA reads TGTGCCAGCAGCTTTGTAGGTGAGCAGTTCTTC. Amino acid sequence: CASSFVGEQFF.

V and J are TRBV28 and TRBJ2-1, with 10 nucleotides matching TRBD2. Germline V gene data show CDR1 as MDHEN and CDR2 as SYDVKM. The junction had 15 bases not matched to a gene; V was cut back by 10 bases and J by 0 bases. The CDR3 runs 18 residues. CDR3 loop: CATKTPFSGRSSYNEQFF. The CDR3 DNA reads TGTGCCACCAAAACCCCTTTTAGCGGGAGGAGCTCCTACAATGAGCAGTTCTTC.

As concerns this clone: The sample contains more than one DNA sequence encoding this CDR3. CDR3 sequence: CAISESTDTQYF. The DNA of the CDR3 is TGTGCCATCAGTGAGTCAACAGATACGCAGTATTTT. The V call is TRBV10-3, the J call TRBJ2-3; no reliable D call. With 0 bases removed from V and 3 bases from J, the gap between germline ends came to 1 base. Germline lookup yields CDR1 ENHRY and CDR2 SYGVKD. The CDR3 has 12 residues.

This rearrangement joins TRBV5-4 to TRBJ2-2, with TRBD2 matching over 10 bases. V lost 0 bases and J lost 9; bases outside the gene matches: 11. The CDR3 runs to 17 residues. The germline CDR1 and CDR2 sequences are SGHNT and YYREEE (reference sequence). CDR3 sequence: CASSLGASGRGGWELFF. Here the CDR3 DNA reads TGTGCCAGCAGCTTGGGGGCTAGCGGGAGAGGTGGCTGGGAGCTGTTTTTT.

The V and J genes are TRBV4-1 and TRBJ2-2; 10 bases line up with TRBD2. The CDR3 extends over 17 amino acids. J was trimmed by 5 bases and V by 2 bases; bases with no gene match: 8. Germline V CDR1 and CDR2: MGHRA, YSYEKL. In DNA form, the CDR3 reads TGCGCCAGCAGCCAACACAGCGGGAGGGCCGGGACCGGGGAGCTGTTTTTT. Its protein product is CASSQHSGRAGTGELFF.

This rearrangement joins TRBV15 to TRBJ2-2, with 11 bases aligning to TRBD2. Germline V CDR1 and CDR2: LNHNV, YYDKDF (reference sequence). The CDR3 consists of 16 residues. The V and J ends lost 4 bases and 5 bases, in that order; junction bases with no gene match: 6. CDR3 nucleotide sequence: TGTGCCACCAGCATCGTAGCGGGAGGGGGAACCGGGGAGCTGTTTTTT. It codes for CATSIVAGGGTGELFF.

The count of this clone is one. V and J are TRBV7-3 and TRBJ2-3, with 15 bases fitting TRBD2. The CDR3 extends over 16 amino acids. Germline V lookup: CDR1 SGHTA, CDR2 FQGTGA. J was trimmed by 4 bases and V by 4 bases; bases with no gene match: 3. CDR3: CASSSGLAGGADTQYF. CDR3 bases: TGTGCCAGCAGCTCGGGACTAGCGGGAGGTGCAGATACGCAGTATTTT.

This chain connects TRBV7-9 to TRBJ2-3; no clear D gene. This CDR3 is built from 11 residues. The ends were cut back, 5 bases at V and 5 bases at J, with 5 bases in the middle. CDR1 and CDR2 (germline): SEHNR, FQNEAQ (reference sequence). This chain's CDR3 is CASSHEDTQYF. The CDR3 region has the DNA TGTGCCAGCAGCCACGAAGATACGCAGTATTTT.

This chain uses TRBV14 with TRBJ1-1; D not resolved. The ends were cut back, 1 base at V and 6 bases at J, with 12 bases in the middle. Germline V gene sequence: CDR1 SGHDN, CDR2 FVKESK. This CDR3 has 14 amino acids. The CDR3 bases are TGTGCCAGCAGCCAAGGACCCAATTTCGCTGAAGCTTTCTTT. This codes for CASSQGPNFAEAFF.

The chain has TRBV5-6 and TRBJ2-1, with TRBD2 as a possible D gene (5 bases). With 0 bases removed from V and 5 bases from J, the gap between germline ends came to 9 bases. Germline loops: CDR1 SGHDT, CDR2 YYEEEE. The CDR3 contains 14 residues. Here the CDR3 DNA reads TGTGCCAGCAGCTTGGGACTACCCAACAATGAGCAGTTCTTC. The encoded protein is CASSLGLPNNEQFF.

J is TRBJ2-7 and V is TRBV7-8; D is ambiguous. CDR1 is SGHVS and CDR2 is FQNEAQ in the germline V gene. This CDR3 comprises 17 residues. Trimming cost V 8 bases and J 5 bases, with 28 bases left between them. The CDR3 reads CASRKSRAPPLWNEQYF. The DNA for the CDR3 is TGTGCCAGCCGCAAGAGTAGGGCCCCCCCACTTTGGAACGAGCAGTACTTC.

This clone was recorded a few times. This sequence joins TRBV28 and TRBJ1-1; no reliable D call. Germline assignment: CDR1 MDHEN and CDR2 SYDVKM. Trimming removed 3 bases from V and 5 bases from J, with 7 bases in between. The CDR3 is 12 amino acids. The CDR3 DNA follows: TGTGCCAGCAGTTTGGAAGAAACTGAAGCTTTCTTT. It encodes CASSLEETEAFF.

The rearrangement uses TRBV6-4 and TRBJ1-1; no definite D call. Trimming cost V 10 bases and J 5 bases, with 20 bases left between them. CDR1 and CDR2 from the germline V gene are MRHNA and SNTAGT. The CDR3 consists of 14 residues. The CDR3 coding sequence is TGTGCCAACAAGAGACGCCGTGGGTGGACTGAAGCTTTCTTT. This translates into CANKRRRGWTEAFF.

The sample holds one count of this clone. The chain uses TRBV28 and TRBJ1-1; D is perhaps TRBD1 (6 bases). Trimming took off 7 bases at V and 2 bases at J, with 32 bases between the two ends. This CDR3 has 20 amino acids. Germline V lookup: CDR1 MDHEN, CDR2 SYDVKM. In DNA form, the CDR3 reads TGTGCCAGCACCCGAGAGAGGCCCGGGGGCGTTAAGCTTGTCAACACTGAAGCTTTCTTT. The encoded protein is CASTRERPGGVKLVNTEAFF.

The chain joins TRBV6-1 to TRBJ2-1; 11 bases fit TRBD2. CDR3 length: 15 residues. The germline V gene encodes CDR1 MNHNS and CDR2 SASEGT. J lost 9 bases, V lost 5 bases, and 9 bases had no gene match. This CDR3 reads CASSLGGLAGGEQFF. The CDR3, as DNA: TGTGCCAGCAGTTTGGGAGGACTAGCGGGTGGTGAGCAGTTCTTC.

V gene TRBV7-2 combines with J gene TRBJ2-5; 11 nucleotides agree with TRBD2. The CDR3 is made up of 14 amino acids. Germline CDR1 is SGHTA and CDR2 is FQGNSA. The junction had 3 bases not matched to a gene; V was cut back by 5 bases and J by 4 bases. CDR3 sequence: CASSITSGRETQYF. The DNA of the CDR3 is TGTGCCAGCAGCATAACTAGCGGGAGAGAGACCCAGTACTTC.